The clone carrying this T cell receptor beta chain has a single count. Original methodology: From reference gene primer amplification, estimates of nucleated cell counts were derived. Produced via immunoSEQ multiplex PCR; TCRdb's table is partial and in-frame only. V, J and clone size are taken as reported in that table, and D and trimming were inferred from the DNA itself. The sample lists over 200,000 clones, about 94% occurring once. Unmatched junction bases numbered 6, after V lost 2 bases and J lost 7 bases. The CDR3 spans 16 residues. In germline, CDR1 is LGHDT, CDR2 YNNKEL (reference sequence). This specimen comes from a study of blood T cell repertoires in COVID-19. About the research overall: The origin of the acute and convalescent COVID-19 samples was the United States, Italy and Spain. Nucleic acid was either cDNA or gDNA, and it came from T cells, B-cell-depleted T cells, or PBMCs.

This sequence joins TRBV3-1 (or the pseudogene TRBV3-2) and TRBJ1-4; 11 bases are a match to TRBD1. Input material: peripheral blood. This clonotype was obtained from a man between 60 and 75 years old with COVID-19, enrolled during active disease. This chain's CDR3 is CASSQHLGTGGEKLFF. The CDR3 DNA reads TGTGCCAGCAGCCAACACCTCGGGACAGGGGGTGAAAAACTGTTTTTT.